This T cell receptor (beta chain) was recovered during a study of blood T cell repertoires in COVID-19. Overall study context: Sites across the United States, Italy and Spain contributed samples from acute and convalescent COVID-19. T cells, B-cell-depleted T cells, or PBMCs provided the cDNA or gDNA that served as material.

The CDR3 consists of 13 residues. Germline CDR1 MNHEY, CDR2 SVGAGI. Between the trimmed V and J ends, which lost 0 bases and 8 bases, there was a span of 10 bases. Libraries were prepared by immunoSEQ multiplex PCR; TCRdb keeps only in-frame clonotypes and omits some of them. The sample yields 65,000 or so clones, 76% seen once. The rearrangement joins TRBV6-5 to TRBJ1-2, with D unresolved. The receptor comes from a woman in her forties or fifties with active or convalescent COVID-19. The sequenced sample consisted of peripheral blood. The CDR3 DNA sequence: TGTGCCAGCAGTTACTCGGAGGGTTGGGGCTACACCTTC. Its protein product is CASSYSEGWGYTF.